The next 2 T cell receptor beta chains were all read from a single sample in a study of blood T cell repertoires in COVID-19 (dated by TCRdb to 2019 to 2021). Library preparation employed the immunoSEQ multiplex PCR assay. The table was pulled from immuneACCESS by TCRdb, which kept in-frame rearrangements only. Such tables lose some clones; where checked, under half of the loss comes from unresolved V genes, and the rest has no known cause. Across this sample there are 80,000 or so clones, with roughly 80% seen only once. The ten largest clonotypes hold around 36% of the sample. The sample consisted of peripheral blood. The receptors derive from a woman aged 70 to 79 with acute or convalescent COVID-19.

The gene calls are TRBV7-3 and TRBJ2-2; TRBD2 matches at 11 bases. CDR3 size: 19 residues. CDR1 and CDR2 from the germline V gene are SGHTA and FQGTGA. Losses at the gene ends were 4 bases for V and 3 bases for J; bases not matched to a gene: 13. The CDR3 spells CASSYVRLAGGIHTGELFF. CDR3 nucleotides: TGTGCCAGCAGCTATGTGAGGCTAGCGGGAGGAATTCACACCGGGGAGCTGTTTTTT.

CDR3 sequence reads: CASIPGGQAFSGANVLTF. The DNA for the CDR3 is TGCGCCAGCATACCCGGTGGACAGGCTTTCTCTGGGGCCAACGTCCTGACTTTC. The V and J genes are TRBV5-1 and TRBJ2-6; 7 nucleotides match TRBD1. The V and J ends lost 6 bases and 0 bases, in that order; junction bases with no gene match: 12. This CDR3 is 18 amino acids long. Germline CDR1 and CDR2: SGHRS and YFSETQ.